The T cell receptor beta chain under discussion was sequenced for a study of vaccination and CD4 T cells after COVID-19. Study at large: Six males and four females constituted the convalescent cohort, two of whom were Hispanic. Participants received two doses of either BNT162b2 or mRNA-1273 vaccine. Each control was exposed to a CEFX pool, an HIV-1 Nef pool, or no peptide at all.

There are 15 residues in the CDR3. Germline V gene sequence: CDR1 SGHTA, CDR2 FQGNSA. V was shortened by 4 bases and J by 4 bases, with 14 bases between the two germline ends. Of note for this clonotype: What it binds is unknown.

Treatment here: approximately 11-day PBMC culture with coronavirus spike peptide pools or control peptides (ViraFEST assay). With the Oncomine TCR Beta short-read assay, DNA from cultured CD4+ T cells was sequenced. The source of extracted genomic DNA was cultured CD4+ T cells. TCRdb independently ran MiXCR on the PCR reads; one entry per CDR3 protein. The profile shows around 6,000 distinct CDR3 sequences, about 17% of them singletons. The chain links TRBV7-2 to TRBJ2-1, with TRBD2 as a possible D gene (5 bases). Sample: CD4+ T cells from blood, cultured in vitro. The sequence was obtained from a human donor who had recovered from COVID-19. The CDR3: CASSSGLAYYNEQFF. The CDR3 DNA sequence: TGTGCCAGCAGCTCAGGACTGGCCTATTACAATGAGCAGTTCTTC.